The entry below describes one TCR beta chain. Its antigen is still unknown. A CD8+CD4-CCR7+CD45RA+ phenotype served as the sorting definition for naive CD8 T cells. The use of previously described methods and listed TCR primers produced the bulk TCR libraries. TCRdb redid the calling of the PCR reads with MiXCR, one entry per CDR3 protein. Among approximately 590,000 distinct CDR3 sequences listed, about 25% were seen once. J gave up 0 bases and V 6 bases, and 5 bases lay outside the gene matches. Germline loops: CDR1 WSHSY, CDR2 SAAADI. The CDR3 has 15 residues. This sample was included in a study of molecular identifiers for immune sequencing clone quantification. Whole-study results and caveats: Barcode-sharing identical TCR molecules could underestimate highly expanded clone sizes. Reports indicate spiked Jurkat TCR RNA from one cell could be found among about 1.1 million naive cells.

The rearrangement uses TRBV10-2 and TRBJ1-1; 9 nucleotides agree with TRBD1. Sequenced material: naive CD8+ T cells from blood, with Jurkat cell RNA spiked in. Subset reported: FACS-sorted CD8+CD4-CCR7+CD45RA+ naive T cells. This sequence originates from a human donor in good health. Some libraries in this study had Jurkat cell RNA spiked in. CDR3 sequence reads: CASRKDRGLNTEAFF. The CDR3 bases are TGCGCCAGCAGGAAGGACAGGGGTTTGAACACTGAAGCTTTCTTT.